The sequence of this TCR beta chain was determined in a study of T cells after yellow fever vaccination. TCRdb independently ran MiXCR on the 5' RACE reads; one entry per CDR3 protein. Among under 600,000 distinct CDR3 sequences listed, less than 25% were seen once. Study results and limitations: It was the secondary response that reached its peak faster, day 5 versus 15, but it was weaker. Across the CD4 and CD8 compartments, a small share of clonotypes was present in both. Most clones from primary vaccination were detected again post-booster (96% CD4, about 88% CD8).

On this clonotype: Its specificity is unknown.

Sequencing used PBMCs, obtained 21 days after the first yellow fever vaccination. The clonotype comes from a man younger than 35 who received the YFV17D yellow fever vaccine.

The CDR3 protein is CASSHRRRQVSNQPQHF. The CDR3, as DNA: TGCGCCAGCAGCCACCGCCGACGACAGGTTAGCAATCAGCCCCAGCATTTT. The chain recombines TRBV4-3 with TRBJ1-5, with D possibly TRBD1 on 6 matching bases. CDR1 is LGHNA, CDR2 YSLEER, per germline. This CDR3 region has 17 residues. Trimming removed 3 bases from V and 0 bases from J, with 15 bases in between.